The entry below describes one T cell receptor beta chain. It has no known antigen specificity. No per-base quality is available; no much larger clone lies one base away. The library was built by means of 5' RACE. Instrument on record: NextSeq 500. To correct for sequencing error and PCR bias, the TCR library protocol tagged individual cDNA molecules with unique molecular identifiers. TCR alpha and beta chains were both sequenced, and the abundances of alpha and beta sequences in each sample were closely correlated with each other. As for the authors' bioinformatics: V gene, J gene and CDR3 annotation of TCR sequences was performed with Decombinator V4. TCRs were defined as expanded if a significant change between any two time points was detected under a Poisson model with p below 0.0001. Abundances of TCRs were expressed as counts per million after normalisation to the total number of TCRs sequenced in each sample. MAIT TCRs were defined by TRAV1-2 paired with TRAJ12, TRAJ20 or TRAJ33, and iNKT TCRs by TRAV10 paired with TRAJ18. VDJdb, accessed 1 November 2021, was searched for CMV, EBV and SARS-CoV-2 annotated TCRs, excluding TCRs annotated for multiple antigens. TCRdb reprocessed the public reads (quality trimming at Q25 with fastp, clone calling with MiXCR) and kept in-frame beta chains. CDR3 protein duplicates are merged, each entry listing the most common genes and DNA. The V and J calls follow TCRdb's processing rather than the paper's. The sample profile shows tens of thousands of distinct CDR3 sequences; 5.5% to 7.5% of them were found once. Of the sample, around 20% is held by the ten largest clones.

This entry is derived from a study of early T cells in non-severe SARS-CoV-2 infection (dated by TCRdb to 2020 to 2023). For the wider study: Bulk RNA from unsorted whole blood was used for TCR sequencing, so alpha and beta chains could not be paired.

Broader findings and caveats from the paper: VDJdb matching was skewed toward anti-spike CD8 responses and likely underestimated virus-specific expansions, missing private and CD4 specificities.

V and J are trimmed by 0 bases and 0 bases, and the gene matches miss 5 bases of the junction. Based on the germline V gene, the CDR1 and CDR2 sequences are LGHNA and YSLEER. From the cysteine through the phenylalanine, the CDR3 covers 17 amino acids. This entry keeps only the CDR3 DNA: 51 bases, framed from base 1. A case-control design nested within a healthcare worker cohort in London, UK, was used, with weekly nasopharyngeal swab PCR tests and blood sampling performed. Between 23 and 31 March 2020, the week of the UK lockdown, healthcare workers were enrolled and then followed up weekly for as long as 16 weeks.

Sequencing used whole blood, obtained at baseline. Recombination joined TRBV4-3 with TRBJ2-1; TRBD2 lines up with 7 middle nucleotides. The clonotype comes from an adult who was a healthcare worker with PCR-confirmed SARS-CoV-2 infection or an uninfected control (not recorded which). The CDR3 corresponds to CASSQDLAASSYNEQFF. The nucleotide sequence reads as follows: TGCGCCAGCAGCCAAGATCTAGCGGCGAGCTCCTACAATGAGCAGTTCTTC.